This T cell receptor (beta chain) was recorded in a study of PD-1 blockade in classical Hodgkin lymphoma. General study results and limits: Significantly greater TCR diversity emerged by C4D1 in CD4+ cells but not CD8+ cells. Healthy donors were reported to have higher baseline TCR diversity than newly diagnosed patients. Partial responders and progressors had significantly lower baseline TCR diversity. Patients who initiated nivolumab within 1 year of ASCT were excluded.

With no exception, relapse followed autologous stem cell transplantation in all patients, and brentuximab vedotin exposure varied. The CDR3 runs to 15 residues. V trimming: 1 base; J trimming: 2 bases; junction bases outside the gene matches: 3. The germline V gene has CDR1 LGHNA and CDR2 YSLEER. The repertoire was sequenced with immunoSEQ multiplex PCR; TCRdb's copy has only in-frame clones and lacks some. The data contain about 93,000 clones, more than 80% of them singletons. This clone was counted a few times. Its antigen is not identified. J is TRBJ2-7 and V is TRBV4-3; 9 nucleotides agree with TRBD1. The TCR comes from a human donor with classical Hodgkin lymphoma. The specimen was peripheral blood mononuclear cells (PBMCs), collected before the second cycle of nivolumab. The CDR3 DNA follows: TGCGCCAGCAGCCAAGGGACAGGGGAAGCCTACGAGCAGTACTTC. Its protein product is CASSQGTGEAYEQYF.